A selection of T cell receptor beta chains follows, all from one sample in a study of shared clonotypes between healthy human individuals. Sequenced by immunoSEQ multiplex PCR; TCRdb stores in-frame clones only, minus some. The data contain approximately 480,000 clones, nearly 80% of them singletons. Sequencing used PBMCs. The source is a woman aged 35 to 49 in good health. Some clones in this sample may be carry-over from other donors' samples. CDR3s include the opening cysteine and the closing phenylalanine or tryptophan. The D gene is left open where the match is weak. Size is omitted from some rows. Given values are once, few, many or a class for expanded clones.

j_call clone_size d_call v_call cdr3_nt cdr3_aa
TRBJ2-7 NA NA TRBV20-1 TGCAGTGCTCACACAGGGAGCGAGCAGTACTTC CSAHTGSEQYF
TRBJ1-2 NA TRBD1 TRBV9 TGTGCCAGCAGCGGACAGGGTTCCTATGGCTACACCTTC CASSGQGSYGYTF
TRBJ1-4 NA NA TRBV11-2 TGTGCCAGCAGCCTACGAGGGGGGCTTAATGAAAAACTGTTTTTT CASSLRGGLNEKLFF
TRBJ2-5 NA NA TRBV7-7 TGTGCCAGCAGCTTAGGGGACCCTGAGACCCAGTACTTC CASSLGDPETQYF
TRBJ2-7 NA NA TRBV14 TGTGCCAGCAGCCCGCGGGTCTCCTACGAGCAGTACTTC CASSPRVSYEQYF
TRBJ2-2 NA NA TRBV18 TGTGCCAGCTCACCACCTAGCGGAGCGGCTACCGGGGAGCTGTTTTTT CASSPPSGAATGELFF
TRBJ1-5 few NA TRBV27 TGTGCCAGCAGCTCTCGCCGGGATCAGCCCCAGCATTTT CASSSRRDQPQHF
TRBJ2-1 NA NA TRBV5-1 TGCGCCAGCAGTATCGGGCCAACAGGGTCTGCCTACAATGAGCAGTTCTTC CASSIGPTGSAYNEQFF
TRBJ1-1 few TRBD1 TRBV5-1 TGCGCCAGCAGCCCACTTCAGGGGGGCCCCACTGAAGCTTTCTTT CASSPLQGGPTEAFF
TRBJ2-5 NA NA TRBV7-3 TGTGCCAGCAGCCTAACAGTACAAGAGACCCAGTACTTC CASSLTVQETQYF
TRBJ1-5 NA NA TRBV6-6 TGTGCCAGCAGCCCCCAAATAGATGGCAATCAGCCCCAGCATTTT CASSPQIDGNQPQHF
TRBJ1-2 NA NA TRBV5-6 TGTGCCAGCAGCTTGGGGGTACGGGGCTACACCTTC CASSLGVRGYTF
TRBJ2-7 NA TRBD1 TRBV6-5 TGTGCCAGCAGGGTGACAGGGACAGGCGAGCAGTACTTC CASRVTGTGEQYF
TRBJ1-1 NA NA TRBV2 TGTGCCAGCAGTGAACGTCCAGGTTTTGGACTTGGAGCTTTCTTT CASSERPGFGLGAFF
TRBJ1-4 NA NA TRBV5-1 TGCGCCAGCAGCGCGGGAGCAACTAATGAAAAACTGTTTTTT CASSAGATNEKLFF
TRBJ1-3 NA NA TRBV11-2 TGTGCCAGCAGCTTAGCCTCGTCAGCCTCTGGAAACACCATATATTTT CASSLASSASGNTIYF
TRBJ2-6 NA NA TRBV9 TGTGCCAGCAGCAAACAGAACCTTGGGGCCAACGTCCTGACTTTC CASSKQNLGANVLTF
TRBJ2-7 NA TRBD1 TRBV11-2 TGTGCCAGCAGCTTAGATTCGGGGACAGGCTTCTCCTACGAGCAGTACTTC CASSLDSGTGFSYEQYF
TRBJ2-2 few NA TRBV11-2 TGTGCCAGCAGCTTAACGCCAGGTGCGACCGGGACCGGGGAGCTGTTTTTT CASSLTPGATGTGELFF
TRBJ2-7 NA NA TRBV5-3 TGTGCCAGAACCCGCCTATACTTC CARTRLYF
TRBJ1-1 NA NA TRBV30 TGTGCCTGGAGTGTTCGAGGGGTAGGGACTGAAGCTTTCTTT CAWSVRGVGTEAFF
TRBJ2-7 NA TRBD2 TRBV29-1 TGCAGCATGAGGAGCGGGGAGGACTACGAGCAGTACTTC CSMRSGEDYEQYF
TRBJ1-1 NA NA TRBV5-5 TGTGCCAGCAGCTTGGATAGGCGAGGCACTGAAGCTTTCTTT CASSLDRRGTEAFF
TRBJ2-5 once NA TRBV10-3 TGTGCCATCAGTGGCGGTGGGATGGGGGAGACCCAGTACTTC CAISGGGMGETQYF
TRBJ2-5 many TRBD1 TRBV5-1 TGCGCCAGCAGCGAAGGGGGCCCAGAGACCCAGTACTTC CASSEGGPETQYF
TRBJ2-7 NA TRBD1 TRBV5-1 TGCGCCAGCAGCTTGGCGGGACAGGGTTACGAGCAGTACTTC CASSLAGQGYEQYF
TRBJ1-5 NA TRBD1 TRBV7-2 TGTGCCAGCAGCTTTCAGTCAGGGGGGGTTGGCAATCAGCCCCAGCATTTT CASSFQSGGVGNQPQHF
TRBJ1-2 once TRBD1 TRBV5-1 TGCGCCAGCAGCTCGGGGGACAGTCTTCCCTCCTATGGCTACACCTTC CASSSGDSLPSYGYTF
TRBJ2-3 NA NA TRBV5-1 TGCGCCAGCAGCTTGGCCAGACGGCTCACAGATACGCAGTATTTT CASSLARRLTDTQYF
TRBJ2-3 NA NA TRBV5-1 TGCGCCAGCAGCTTGGGCACGACCCACACAGATACGCAGTATTTT CASSLGTTHTDTQYF
TRBJ1-2 few NA TRBV29-1 TGCAGCGTTCCCGACTATTCCTCCTATGGCTACACCTTC CSVPDYSSYGYTF
TRBJ2-7 NA NA TRBV7-9 TGTGCCAGCAGCTCGGACCGGGACCCATCCTACGAGCAGTACTTC CASSSDRDPSYEQYF
TRBJ1-2 few NA TRBV18 TGTGCCAGCTCACCATCTGAGGGGGCTAACTATGGCTACACCTTC CASSPSEGANYGYTF
TRBJ2-2 once NA TRBV29-1 TGCAGCGTCGTGACTACTCACGGGGAGCTGTTTTTT CSVVTTHGELFF
TRBJ2-5 once NA TRBV5-1 TGCGCCAGCAGCACCGGGACTCCCCAGGAGACCCAGTACTTC CASSTGTPQETQYF
TRBJ1-1 NA TRBD1 TRBV14 TGTGCCAGCAGCCAACGACAGGGCGCTGAAGCTTTCTTT CASSQRQGAEAFF